This T cell receptor beta chain was obtained from a study of beta chain features in type 1 diabetes. Investigators reverse transcribed all isolated RNA, so they sequenced expressed TCRB transcripts. TCRdb keeps only in-frame clones here, not all; method: immunoSEQ multiplex PCR. The profile shows about 230,000 clones, 16% of them singletons. Points from the study as a whole: Moderate but significant shortening of TCRB CDR3s was recorded in all four CD4+ subsets from Type 1 diabetes patients. For type 1 diabetes patients, VDJ junctions showed fewer insertions and more deletions.

This clone was seen a few times. Its matching antigen is unknown. Germline CDR1 is GTSNPN and CDR2 is SVGIG (reference sequence). V was clipped by 6 bases and J by 2 bases, with 8 bases between them. The CDR3 totals 12 residues. The sample comprised naive CD4+ T cells from blood. The TCR sequence derives from a man in his thirties or forties with type 1 diabetes. The chain combines TRBV30 with TRBJ1-5, with D possibly TRBD1 on 5 matching bases. CDR3 region: CACGGGNQPQHF. Here the CDR3 DNA reads TGTGCCTGCGGGGGGGGCAATCAGCCCCAGCATTTT.